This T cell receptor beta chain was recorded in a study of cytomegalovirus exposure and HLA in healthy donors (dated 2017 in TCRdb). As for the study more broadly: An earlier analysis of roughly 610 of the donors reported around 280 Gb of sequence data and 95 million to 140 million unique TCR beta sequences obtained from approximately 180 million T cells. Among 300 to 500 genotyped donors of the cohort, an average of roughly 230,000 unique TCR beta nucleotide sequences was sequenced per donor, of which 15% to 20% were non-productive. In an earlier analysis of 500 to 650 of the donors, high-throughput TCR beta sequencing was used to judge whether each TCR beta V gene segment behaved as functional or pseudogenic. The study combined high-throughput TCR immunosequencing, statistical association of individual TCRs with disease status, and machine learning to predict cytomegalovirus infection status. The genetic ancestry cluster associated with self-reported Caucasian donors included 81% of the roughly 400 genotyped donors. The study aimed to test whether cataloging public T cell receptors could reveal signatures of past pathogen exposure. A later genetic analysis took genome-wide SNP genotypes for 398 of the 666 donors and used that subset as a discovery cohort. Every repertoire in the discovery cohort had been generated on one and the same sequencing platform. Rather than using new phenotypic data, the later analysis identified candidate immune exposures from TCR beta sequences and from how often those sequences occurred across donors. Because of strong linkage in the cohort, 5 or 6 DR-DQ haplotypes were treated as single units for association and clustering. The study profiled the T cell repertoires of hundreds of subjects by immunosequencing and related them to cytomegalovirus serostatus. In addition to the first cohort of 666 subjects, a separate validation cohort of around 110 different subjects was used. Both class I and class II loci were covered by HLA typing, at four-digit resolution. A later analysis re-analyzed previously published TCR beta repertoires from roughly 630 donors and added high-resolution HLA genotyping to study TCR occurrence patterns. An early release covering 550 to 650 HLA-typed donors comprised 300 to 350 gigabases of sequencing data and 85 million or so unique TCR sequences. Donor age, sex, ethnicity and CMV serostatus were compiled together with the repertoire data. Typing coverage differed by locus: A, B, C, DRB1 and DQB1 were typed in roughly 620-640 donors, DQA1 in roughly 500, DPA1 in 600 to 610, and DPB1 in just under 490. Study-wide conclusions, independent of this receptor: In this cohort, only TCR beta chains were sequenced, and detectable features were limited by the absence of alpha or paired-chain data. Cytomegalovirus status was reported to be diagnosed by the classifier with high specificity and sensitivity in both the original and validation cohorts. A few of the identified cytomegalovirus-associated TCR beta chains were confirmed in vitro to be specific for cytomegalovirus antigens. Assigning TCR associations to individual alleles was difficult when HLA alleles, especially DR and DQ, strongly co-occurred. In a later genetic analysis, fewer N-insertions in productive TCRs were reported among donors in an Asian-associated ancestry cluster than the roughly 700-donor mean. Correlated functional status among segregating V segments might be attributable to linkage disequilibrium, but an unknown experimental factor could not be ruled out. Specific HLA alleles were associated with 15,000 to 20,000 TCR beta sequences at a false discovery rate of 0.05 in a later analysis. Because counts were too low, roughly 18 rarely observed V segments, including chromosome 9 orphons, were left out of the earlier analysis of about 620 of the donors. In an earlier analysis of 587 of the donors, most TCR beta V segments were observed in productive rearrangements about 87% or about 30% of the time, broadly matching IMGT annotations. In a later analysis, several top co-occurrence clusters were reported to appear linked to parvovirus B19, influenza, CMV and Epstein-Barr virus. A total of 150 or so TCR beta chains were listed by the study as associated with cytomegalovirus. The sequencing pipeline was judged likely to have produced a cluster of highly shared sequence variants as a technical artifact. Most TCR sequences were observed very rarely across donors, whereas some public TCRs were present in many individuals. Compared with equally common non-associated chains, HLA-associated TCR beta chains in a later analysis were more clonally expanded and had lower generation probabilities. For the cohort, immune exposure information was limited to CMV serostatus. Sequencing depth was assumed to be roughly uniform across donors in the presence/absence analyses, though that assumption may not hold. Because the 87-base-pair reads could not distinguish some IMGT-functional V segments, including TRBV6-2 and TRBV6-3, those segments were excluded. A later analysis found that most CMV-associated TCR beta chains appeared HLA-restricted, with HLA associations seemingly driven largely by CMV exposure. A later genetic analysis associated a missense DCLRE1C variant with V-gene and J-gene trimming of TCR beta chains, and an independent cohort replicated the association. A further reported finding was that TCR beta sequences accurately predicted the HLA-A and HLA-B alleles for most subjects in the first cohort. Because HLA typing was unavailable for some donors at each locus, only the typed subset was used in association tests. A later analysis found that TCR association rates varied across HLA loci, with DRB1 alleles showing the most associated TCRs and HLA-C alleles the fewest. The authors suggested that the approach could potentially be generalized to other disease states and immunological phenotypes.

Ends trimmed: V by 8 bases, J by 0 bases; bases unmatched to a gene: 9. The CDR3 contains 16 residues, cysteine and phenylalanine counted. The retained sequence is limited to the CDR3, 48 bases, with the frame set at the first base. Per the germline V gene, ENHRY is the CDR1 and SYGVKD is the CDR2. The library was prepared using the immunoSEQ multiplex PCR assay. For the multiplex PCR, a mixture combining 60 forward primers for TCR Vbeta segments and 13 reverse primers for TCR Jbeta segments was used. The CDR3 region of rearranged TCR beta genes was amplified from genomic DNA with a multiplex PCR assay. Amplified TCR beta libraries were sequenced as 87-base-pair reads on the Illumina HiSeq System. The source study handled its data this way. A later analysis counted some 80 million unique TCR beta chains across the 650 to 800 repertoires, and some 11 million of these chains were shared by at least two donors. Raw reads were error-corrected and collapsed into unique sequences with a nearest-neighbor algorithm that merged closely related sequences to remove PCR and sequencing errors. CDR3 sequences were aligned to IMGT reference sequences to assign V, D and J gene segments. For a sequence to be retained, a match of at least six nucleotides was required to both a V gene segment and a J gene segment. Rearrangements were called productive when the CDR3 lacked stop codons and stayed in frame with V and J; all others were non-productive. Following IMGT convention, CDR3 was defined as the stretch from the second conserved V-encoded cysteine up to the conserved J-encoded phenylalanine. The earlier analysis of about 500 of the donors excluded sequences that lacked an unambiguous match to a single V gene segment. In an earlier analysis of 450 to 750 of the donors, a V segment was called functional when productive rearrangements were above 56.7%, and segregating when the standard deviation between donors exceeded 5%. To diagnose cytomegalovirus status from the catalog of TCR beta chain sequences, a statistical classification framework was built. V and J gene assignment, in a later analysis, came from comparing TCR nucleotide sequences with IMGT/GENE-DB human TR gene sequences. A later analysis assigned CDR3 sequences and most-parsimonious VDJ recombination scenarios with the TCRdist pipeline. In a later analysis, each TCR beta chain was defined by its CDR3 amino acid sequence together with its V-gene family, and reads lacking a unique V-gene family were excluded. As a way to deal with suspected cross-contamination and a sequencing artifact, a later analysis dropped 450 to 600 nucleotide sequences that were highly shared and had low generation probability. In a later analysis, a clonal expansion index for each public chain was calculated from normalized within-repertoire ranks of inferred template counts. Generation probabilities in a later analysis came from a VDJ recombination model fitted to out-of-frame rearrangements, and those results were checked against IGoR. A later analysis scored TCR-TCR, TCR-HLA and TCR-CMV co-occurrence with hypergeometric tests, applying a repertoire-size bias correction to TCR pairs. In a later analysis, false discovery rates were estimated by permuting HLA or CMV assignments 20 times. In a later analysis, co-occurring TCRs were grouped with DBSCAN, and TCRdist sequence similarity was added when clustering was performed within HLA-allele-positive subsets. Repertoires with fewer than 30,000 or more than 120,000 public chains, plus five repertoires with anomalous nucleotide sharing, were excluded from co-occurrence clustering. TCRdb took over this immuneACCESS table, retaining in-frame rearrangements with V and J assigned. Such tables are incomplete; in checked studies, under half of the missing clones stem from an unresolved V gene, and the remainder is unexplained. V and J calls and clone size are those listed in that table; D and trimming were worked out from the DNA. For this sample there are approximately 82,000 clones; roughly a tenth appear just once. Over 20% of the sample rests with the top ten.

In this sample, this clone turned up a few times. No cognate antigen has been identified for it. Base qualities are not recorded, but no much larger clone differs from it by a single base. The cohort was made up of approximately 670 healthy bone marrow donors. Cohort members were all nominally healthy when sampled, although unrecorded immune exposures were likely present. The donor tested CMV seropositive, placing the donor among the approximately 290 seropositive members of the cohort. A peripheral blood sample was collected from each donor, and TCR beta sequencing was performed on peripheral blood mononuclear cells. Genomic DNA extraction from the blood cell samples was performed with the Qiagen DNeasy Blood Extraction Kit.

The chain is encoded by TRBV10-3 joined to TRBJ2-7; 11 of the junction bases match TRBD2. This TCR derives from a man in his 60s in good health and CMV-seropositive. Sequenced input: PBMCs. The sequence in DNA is TGTGCCATCCAGGAGTTAGCGGGAGGGAGCTCCTACGAGCAGTACTTC. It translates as CAIQELAGGSSYEQYF.